This passage covers 4 T cell receptor beta chains from one sample sequenced in a study of blood T cell repertoires in COVID-19. Profiled with immunoSEQ multiplex PCR; TCRdb holds only in-frame clones, not every one. This sample has some 150,000 clones, with approximately 87% found just once. Sequenced material: PBMCs or T cells enriched from blood (not recorded which). The receptor source for this set is a woman between 50 and 59 years old who had recovered from COVID-19.

This clone was counted only a few times. V is TRBV7-9 and J is TRBJ2-5; 13 bases agree with TRBD2. Germline V gene lookup returns CDR1 SEHNR and CDR2 FQNEAQ (reference sequence). The length of the CDR3 is 17 residues. Trimming cost V 1 base and J 5 bases; bases outside gene matches: 7. CDR3 sequence reads: CASSLGLAGGFAETQYF. CDR3 coding DNA: TGTGCCAGCAGCTTAGGACTAGCGGGGGGATTTGCGGAGACCCAGTACTTC.

The CDR3 spells CASSPYRGQINEKLFF. Written as DNA, the CDR3 is TGTGCCAGCAGCCCATACAGGGGACAGATAAATGAAAAACTGTTTTTT. V usage is TRBV7-9 and J usage is TRBJ1-4, with 7 bases matching TRBD1. Trimming removed 5 bases from V and 5 bases from J; junction bases left unmatched: 11. This CDR3 is built from 16 residues. From germline, CDR1 is SEHNR and CDR2 FQNEAQ (reference sequence).

This chain uses TRBV7-2 with TRBJ2-3; D unresolved. The CDR3 covers 14 residues. CDR1 is SGHTA and CDR2 is FQGNSA in the germline V gene. Trimming left V 3 bases short and J 2 bases short, with 9 bases between. In DNA form, the CDR3 reads TGTGCCAGCAGCTTTGGCGGTTACACAGATACGCAGTATTTT. It encodes CASSFGGYTDTQYF. The full variable domain, completed using reference TRBV7-2 and TRBJ2-3, is GAGVSQSPSNKVTEKGKDVELRCDPISGHTALYWYRQSLGQGLEFLIYFQGNSAPDKSGLPSDRFSAERTGGSVSTLTIQRTQQEDSAVYLCASSFGGYTDTQYFGPGTRLTVL.

V gene TRBV7-2 combines with J gene TRBJ2-4; D unclear. The germline V gene has CDR1 SGHTA and CDR2 FQGNSA. The CDR3 has 16 amino acids. V lost 3 bases and J lost 0, with 12 bases in between. The CDR3 bases are TGTGCCAGCAGCTTTCGGCAGGCACTAGCCAAAAACATTCAGTACTTC. It yields the protein CASSFRQALAKNIQYF.